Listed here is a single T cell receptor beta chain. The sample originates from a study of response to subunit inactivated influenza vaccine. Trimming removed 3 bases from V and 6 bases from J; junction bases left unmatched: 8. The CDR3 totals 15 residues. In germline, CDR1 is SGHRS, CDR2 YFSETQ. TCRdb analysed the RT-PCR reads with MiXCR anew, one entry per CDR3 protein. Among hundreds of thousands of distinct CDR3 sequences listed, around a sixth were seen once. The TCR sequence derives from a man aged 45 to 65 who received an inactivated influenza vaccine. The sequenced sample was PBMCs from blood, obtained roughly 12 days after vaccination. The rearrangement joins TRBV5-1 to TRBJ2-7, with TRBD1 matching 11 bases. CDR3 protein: CASSWGSGTGGEQYF. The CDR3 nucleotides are TGCGCCAGCAGCTGGGGCTCCGGGACAGGGGGCGAGCAGTACTTC.